This TCR beta chain was profiled in a study of blood T cell repertoires in COVID-19. In the study overall: From the United States, Italy and Spain came samples of acute and convalescent COVID-19. PBMCs, B-cell-depleted T cells, or T cells provided the cDNA or gDNA that made up the material.

Original analysis: By means of reference gene primer amplification, nucleated cell counts were estimated. Some clones are missing from TCRdb's copy, which holds only in-frame ones; the method was immunoSEQ multiplex PCR. The DNA gave D and trimming, while V, J and clone size come from that table. The top ten hold about an eighth of the sample, which has some 140,000 clones, more than 65% seen once. CDR1 is MGHDK, CDR2 SYGVNS, per germline. The CDR3 is made up of 15 amino acids. Trimming at V came to 4 bases and at J to 9 bases, leaving 12 bases not matched to a gene. This receptor was taken from an elderly man with acute or convalescent COVID-19. The sequencing sample was made of peripheral blood. The chain employs TRBV25-1 and TRBJ2-1; TRBD2 matches at 7 bases. In DNA, the CDR3 is TGTGCCAGCAGTGCGGGACTAAATTCATGGGCTGAGCAGTTCTTC. Protein product: CASSAGLNSWAEQFF.